These 19 T cell receptor beta chains share one sample of origin, sequenced in a study of shared clonotypes between healthy human individuals. Using immunoSEQ multiplex PCR, the repertoire was profiled, and TCRdb retains in-frame clones only, with some absent. The sample lists millions of clones, about 95% occurring once. Naive CD8 populations comprised CD45RO-negative cells positively selected for CCR7, excluding terminally differentiated effector memory CD45RA+ cells. Sequencing used naive CD8+ T cells sorted from blood. The receptors shown here come from a man aged 18 to 30 in good health.

This clone was seen only once. The CDR3 here is CASSYQLGGGRPNTEAFF. The CDR3 DNA reads as TGTGCCAGCAGTTACCAATTAGGTGGTGGCAGACCGAACACTGAAGCTTTCTTT. V and J are TRBV27 and TRBJ1-1; D is undetermined. The CDR3 length is 18 residues. Per the germline V gene, CDR1 is MNHEY and CDR2 is SMNVEV (reference sequence). Trimming stripped 4 bases from V and 1 base from J, with 22 bases between.

This clone was seen a single time. The sample contains more than one DNA sequence encoding this CDR3. The J gene is TRBJ2-1, the V gene TRBV9; D unclear. V gave up 0 bases and J gave up 6 bases, with 4 bases separating them. This CDR3 is built from 12 residues. The V gene's germline CDR1 is SGDLS and CDR2 YYNGEE. CDR3 sequence: CASSVGPNEQFF. DNA for the CDR3: TGTGCCAGCAGCGTAGGCCCCAATGAGCAGTTCTTC.

V gene TRBV13 combines with J gene TRBJ2-7; perhaps TRBD2 as D (6 bases). The CDR3 totals 15 residues. Per the germline V gene, CDR1 is PRHDT and CDR2 is FYEKMQ (reference sequence). Trimming pared 6 bases from V and 5 bases from J, leaving 20 bases between. The CDR3 here is CASSLLAGRAHEQYF. CDR3 coding DNA: TGTGCCAGCAGTCTACTAGCCGGGAGAGCCCACGAGCAGTACTTC.

This clone was observed once. J is TRBJ1-2 and V is TRBV28; D is perhaps TRBD1 (6 bases). Trimming took 10 bases from V and 5 from J, leaving 14 bases between them. The CDR3 contains 12 residues. CDR1 and CDR2 (germline): MDHEN, SYDVKM. The CDR3, as DNA: TGTGCCACCCCAGGGGATGGGTATGGCTACACCTTC. This encodes CATPGDGYGYTF.

The genes are TRBV14 and TRBJ2-5, with 9 positions matching TRBD1. V lost 4 bases to trimming and J lost 4 bases; unmatched junction nucleotides: 4. Looked up from germline, CDR1 is SGHDN and CDR2 is FVKESK. The CDR3 contains 14 residues. This CDR3 reads CASSLGQGRETQYF. CDR3 DNA sequence: TGTGCCAGCAGCCTGGGACAGGGCAGAGAGACCCAGTACTTC.

The chain links TRBV6-1 to TRBJ1-1, with D hard to call. Trimming stripped 2 bases from V and 4 bases from J, with 20 bases between. From germline, CDR1 is MNHNS and CDR2 SASEGT. The CDR3 loop spans 17 amino acids. The CDR3 region is CASSEFTLPEVGTEAFF. The DNA of the CDR3 is TGTGCCAGCAGTGAATTTACCTTACCGGAGGTCGGCACTGAAGCTTTCTTT.

The CDR3 spells CASSLPRQGNTGELFF. The CDR3, as DNA: TGTGCCAGCAGTTTACCCCGACAGGGAAACACCGGGGAGCTGTTTTTT. The chain combines TRBV28 with TRBJ2-2; 7 bases are a match to TRBD1. CDR3 size: 16 residues. V shed 2 bases and J 2 bases; nucleotides not matched to a gene: 5. Germline-derived CDR1 and CDR2 are MDHEN and SYDVKM.

A single count supports this clone. The chain has TRBV25-1 and TRBJ2-7, with TRBD1 matching 7 bases. V lost 1 base and J lost 3; bases outside the gene matches: 6. The CDR3 extends over 15 amino acids. From germline, CDR1 is MGHDK and CDR2 SYGVNS. CDR3 protein: CASSESASGGYEQYF. CDR3 nucleotide sequence: TGTGCCAGCAGTGAATCGGCTTCAGGGGGCTACGAGCAGTACTTC.

The chain recombines TRBV4-1 with TRBJ1-5, with a possible D match to TRBD1 (5 bases). In germline, CDR1 is MGHRA, CDR2 YSYEKL. Between the trimmed V and J ends, which lost 0 bases and 0 bases, there was a span of 12 bases. The CDR3 is 17 amino acids. CDR3 nucleotide sequence: TGCGCCAGCAGCCAAGATTCGGCAGGGCTTAGCAATCAGCCCCAGCATTTT. Residues: CASSQDSAGLSNQPQHF.

This chain links TRBV6-5 with TRBJ2-7; 11 bases agree with TRBD2. CDR1 and CDR2 from the germline V gene are MNHEY and SVGAGI. The CDR3 sequence is 15 residues long. V shed 5 bases and J 4 bases; nucleotides not matched to a gene: 7. Here the CDR3 DNA reads TGTGCCAGCAGTCAGAGACTAGCGGGACTTTACGAGCAGTACTTC. The encoded protein is CASSQRLAGLYEQYF.

This clone was recorded a few times. The rearrangement joins TRBV19 to TRBJ2-3, with D tentatively TRBD2 (6 bases). Germline CDR1 LNHDA, CDR2 SQIVND (reference sequence). This CDR3 has 14 amino acids. V was pared by 3 bases and J by 3 bases, with 10 bases between. CDR3 sequence (DNA): TGTGCCAGTAGTATGTGGGGGGTTACAGATACGCAGTATTTT. It specifies CASSMWGVTDTQYF.

The genes are TRBV2 and TRBJ1-5, with 8 bases lining up with TRBD1. V dropped 6 bases and J dropped 4; count of bases not matched to a gene: 8. The CDR3 loop spans 15 amino acids. Germline V gene data show CDR1 as SNHLY and CDR2 as FYNNEI. DNA for the CDR3: TGTGCCAGCAGCCTGGGGACAGGCCTTAATCAGCCCCAGCATTTT. Its translation is CASSLGTGLNQPQHF.

V is TRBV2 and J is TRBJ2-3; no clear D. The V gene lost 2 bases and the J gene lost 0 bases, with 12 bases spanning the gap. The CDR3 runs 16 residues. Germline CDR1 is SNHLY and CDR2 is FYNNEI. CDR3 coding DNA: TGTGCCAGCAGTGAAATGTACGCTTCTAGCACAGATACGCAGTATTTT. This translates into CASSEMYASSTDTQYF. Full variable domain (rest looked up from reference TRBV2 and TRBJ2-3): EPEVTQTPSHQVTQMGQEVILRCVPISNHLYFYWYRQILGQKVEFLVSFYNNEISEKSEIFDDQFSVERPDGSNFTLKIRSTKLEDSAMYFCASSEMYASSTDTQYFGPGTRLTVL.

Comments on this clone: The same CDR3 arises from other DNA sequences in this sample as well. This chain connects TRBV2 to TRBJ2-3, with 10 bases identical to TRBD2. CDR1 is SNHLY, CDR2 FYNNEI, per germline. Trimming cost V 3 bases and J 2 bases; bases outside gene matches: 2. CDR3 length equals 15 residues. Here the CDR3 reads CASSESGGDTDTQYF. Written as DNA, the CDR3 is TGTGCCAGCAGTGAGAGCGGGGGGGACACAGATACGCAGTATTTT. Full variable domain (rest looked up from reference TRBV2 and TRBJ2-3): EPEVTQTPSHQVTQMGQEVILRCVPISNHLYFYWYRQILGQKVEFLVSFYNNEISEKSEIFDDQFSVERPDGSNFTLKIRSTKLEDSAMYFCASSESGGDTDTQYFGPGTRLTVL.

The chain carries TRBV7-2 and TRBJ2-5; either TRBD1 or TRBD2 may supply D (5 bases each). The DNA end favors TRBJ2-7, so the J call may be wrong. Germline V gives CDR1 SGHTA, CDR2 FQGNSA. The CDR3 contains 15 residues. CDR3 sequence: CASSLHLGTTYEQYF. The DNA of the CDR3 is TGTGCCAGCAGCTTACATTTAGGGACGACCTACGAGCAGTACTTC.

The chain has TRBV30 and TRBJ1-4; possibly TRBD1 for D (5 bases). Germline V gene lookup returns CDR1 GTSNPN and CDR2 SVGIG (reference sequence). Trimming left V 0 bases short and J 7 bases short, with 12 bases between. CDR3 length: 14 residues. CDR3 in amino acids: CAWSVVTGGEKLFF. The CDR3 DNA is TGTGCCTGGAGTGTAGTTACAGGCGGTGAAAAACTGTTTTTT.

The chain joins TRBV2 to TRBJ2-2, with D hard to call. This CDR3 has 17 residues. CDR1 and CDR2 from the germline V gene are SNHLY and FYNNEI. Trimming left V 0 bases short and J 2 bases short, with 13 bases between. The CDR3 DNA sequence: TGTGCCAGCAGTGAAGCGCTTGGCGTCAGCAACACCGGGGAGCTGTTTTTT. Encoded protein: CASSEALGVSNTGELFF.

The chain uses TRBV27 and TRBJ1-2, with 9 bases matching TRBD1. V lost 6 bases and J lost 5; bases outside the gene matches: 4. The germline V gene encodes CDR1 MNHEY and CDR2 SMNVEV (reference sequence). This CDR3 has 13 amino acids. The CDR3 nucleotides are TGTGCCAGCAGACTGGACAGGGGATATGGCTACACCTTC. It codes for CASRLDRGYGYTF.

A word on this clone: This specimen includes other DNA sequences encoding the same CDR3. The chain recombines TRBV27 with TRBJ2-7; D unclear. The CDR3 runs 13 residues. Germline V lookup: CDR1 MNHEY, CDR2 SMNVEV (reference sequence). V was shortened by 2 bases and J by 1 base, with 6 bases between the two germline ends. The CDR3 sequence is CASSLGGSYEQYF. DNA of the CDR3: TGTGCCAGCAGTTTAGGCGGATCCTACGAGCAGTACTTC.